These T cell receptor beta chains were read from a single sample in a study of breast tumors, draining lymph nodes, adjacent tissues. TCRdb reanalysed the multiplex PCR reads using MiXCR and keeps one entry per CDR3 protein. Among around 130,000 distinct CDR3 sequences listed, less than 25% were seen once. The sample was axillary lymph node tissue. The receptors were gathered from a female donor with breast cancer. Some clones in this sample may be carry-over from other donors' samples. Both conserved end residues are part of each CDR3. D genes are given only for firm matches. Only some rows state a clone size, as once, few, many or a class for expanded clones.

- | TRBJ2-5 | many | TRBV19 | CASSRDFQETQYF | TGTGCCAGTAGTAGGGACTTCCAAGAGACCCAGTACTTC
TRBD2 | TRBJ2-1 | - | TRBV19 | CASSIEIGSGRTAEQFF | TGTGCCAGTAGTATAGAGATTGGAAGCGGGAGAACCGCTGAGCAGTTCTTC
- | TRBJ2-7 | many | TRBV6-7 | CASSPWRKYF | TGTGCCAGCAGTCCCTGGAGAAAGTACTTC
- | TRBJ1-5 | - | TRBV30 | CAWSTAWGINQPQHF | TGTGCCTGGAGCACCGCTTGGGGGATTAATCAGCCCCAGCATTTT
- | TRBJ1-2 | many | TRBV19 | CASNVAGTANYGYTF | TGTGCCAGTAATGTTGCCGGAACTGCTAACTATGGCTACACCTTC
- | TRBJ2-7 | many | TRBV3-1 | CASSPRVGSSYEQYF | TGTGCCAGCAGTCCAAGGGTCGGGAGCTCCTACGAGCAGTACTTC
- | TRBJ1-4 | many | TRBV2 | CASSTQLNEKLFF | TGTGCCAGCAGTACCCAGTTGAATGAAAAACTGTTTTTT
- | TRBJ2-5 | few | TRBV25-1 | CASSGARGRYQETQYF | TGTGCCAGCAGTGGGGCGCGAGGCCGGTACCAAGAGACCCAGTACTTC
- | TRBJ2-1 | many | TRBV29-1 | CSGGQYNEQFF | TGCAGCGGCGGACAGTACAATGAGCAGTTCTTC
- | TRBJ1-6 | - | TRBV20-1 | CSARDVGRADSSPLHF | TGCAGCGCTAGAGATGTGGGGCGGGCTGATAGTTCACCCCTCCACTTT
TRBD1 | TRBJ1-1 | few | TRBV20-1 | CSARDTGGDDTEAFF | TGCAGTGCTAGAGATACAGGGGGCGACGACACTGAAGCTTTCTTT
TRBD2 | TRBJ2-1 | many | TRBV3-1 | CASSQDLAGDEQFF | TGTGCCAGCAGCCAAGATCTTGCGGGAGATGAGCAGTTCTTC
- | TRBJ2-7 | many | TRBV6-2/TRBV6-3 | CASKGSISSYEQYF | TGTGCCAGCAAAGGAAGTATATCGTCCTACGAGCAGTACTTC
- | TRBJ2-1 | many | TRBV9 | CASSVSSSYNEQFF | TGTGCCAGCAGCGTTTCCAGCTCCTACAATGAGCAGTTCTTC
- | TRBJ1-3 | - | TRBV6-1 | CASSEAGGIGGNTIYF | TGTGCCAGCAGTGAAGCGGGGGGCATTGGAGGAAACACCATATATTTT
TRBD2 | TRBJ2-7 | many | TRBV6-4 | CASISFLAGGLYEQYF | TGTGCCAGCATCTCTTTTTTGGCGGGAGGTCTATACGAGCAGTACTTC
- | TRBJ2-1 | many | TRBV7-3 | CASSFARDDNEQFF | TGTGCCAGCAGCTTTGCCAGGGACGACAATGAGCAGTTCTTC
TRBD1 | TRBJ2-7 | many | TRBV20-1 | CSADRSGYEQYF | TGCAGCGCGGACAGGTCCGGGTACGAGCAGTACTTC
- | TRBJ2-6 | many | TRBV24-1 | CATSHPGTGANVLTF | TGTGCCACCAGTCACCCAGGGACTGGGGCCAACGTCCTGACTTTC
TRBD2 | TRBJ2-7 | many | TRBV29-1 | CSVKGLAGAPYEQYF | TGCAGCGTTAAAGGACTAGCGGGAGCTCCCTACGAGCAGTACTTC
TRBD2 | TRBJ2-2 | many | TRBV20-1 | CSARDWASGRLDTGELFF | TGCAGTGCTAGAGATTGGGCTAGCGGGAGGTTAGACACCGGGGAGCTGTTTTTT
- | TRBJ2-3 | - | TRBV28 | CATNLLTDTQYF | TGTGCCACCAACCTGCTCACAGATACGCAGTATTTT
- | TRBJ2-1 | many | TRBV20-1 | CSTQWGGPYNEQFF | TGCAGCACCCAGTGGGGAGGCCCCTACAATGAGCAGTTCTTC
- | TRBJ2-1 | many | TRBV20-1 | CSAEGEFDPSLRVGYNEQFF | TGCAGTGCTGAGGGGGAATTTGACCCTAGTCTCCGAGTTGGATACAATGAGCAGTTCTTC
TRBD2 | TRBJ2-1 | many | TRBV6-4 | CASSGEAGSSYNEQFF | TGTGCCAGCAGTGGGGAAGCGGGGAGCTCCTACAATGAGCAGTTCTTC
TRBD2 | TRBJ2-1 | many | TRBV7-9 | CASSLRRGLAGVENEQFF | TGTGCCAGCAGCTTAAGGCGGGGACTAGCGGGAGTAGAGAATGAGCAGTTCTTC
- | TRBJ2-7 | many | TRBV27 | CASSLSRGLGEQYF | TGTGCCAGCAGTTTATCCAGGGGCCTCGGCGAGCAGTACTTC
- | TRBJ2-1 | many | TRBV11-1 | CASSLAGYNEQFF | TGTGCCAGCAGCTTGGCGGGCTACAATGAGCAGTTCTTC
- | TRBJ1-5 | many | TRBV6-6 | CASSSGGLQPQHF | TGTGCCAGCAGTTCGGGGGGGCTTCAGCCCCAGCATTTT
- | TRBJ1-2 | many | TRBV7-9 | CASSPTRGDYGYTF | TGTGCCAGCAGCCCCACGCGGGGGGACTATGGCTACACCTTC
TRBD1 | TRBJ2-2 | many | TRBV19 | CASTTGRNTGELFF | TGTGCCAGTACGACAGGGAGGAACACCGGGGAGCTGTTTTTT
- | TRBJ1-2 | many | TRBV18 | CASSPPGRTYGYTF | TGTGCCAGCTCACCACCGGGACGGACCTATGGCTACACCTTC
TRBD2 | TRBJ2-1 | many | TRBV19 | CASQTSGSQSYNEQFF | TGTGCCAGTCAGACTAGCGGGAGCCAATCCTACAATGAGCAGTTCTTC
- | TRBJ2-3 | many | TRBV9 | CASSYGTDSTDTQYF | TGTGCCAGCAGCTACGGGACGGATAGCACAGATACGCAGTATTTT
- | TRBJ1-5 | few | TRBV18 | CASSGESNQPQHF | TGTGCCAGCTCAGGTGAATCCAATCAGCCCCAGCATTTT
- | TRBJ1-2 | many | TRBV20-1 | CSARSGRGVLRYGYTF | TGCAGTGCTCGGAGCGGCAGGGGCGTCCTTCGCTATGGCTACACCTTC
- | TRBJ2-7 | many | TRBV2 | CASTPLGGRSYEQYF | TGTGCCAGCACCCCCTTAGGGGGACGCTCCTACGAGCAGTACTTC
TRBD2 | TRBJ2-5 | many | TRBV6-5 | CASSYGGSEETQYF | TGTGCCAGCAGTTACGGCGGGAGTGAAGAGACCCAGTACTTC